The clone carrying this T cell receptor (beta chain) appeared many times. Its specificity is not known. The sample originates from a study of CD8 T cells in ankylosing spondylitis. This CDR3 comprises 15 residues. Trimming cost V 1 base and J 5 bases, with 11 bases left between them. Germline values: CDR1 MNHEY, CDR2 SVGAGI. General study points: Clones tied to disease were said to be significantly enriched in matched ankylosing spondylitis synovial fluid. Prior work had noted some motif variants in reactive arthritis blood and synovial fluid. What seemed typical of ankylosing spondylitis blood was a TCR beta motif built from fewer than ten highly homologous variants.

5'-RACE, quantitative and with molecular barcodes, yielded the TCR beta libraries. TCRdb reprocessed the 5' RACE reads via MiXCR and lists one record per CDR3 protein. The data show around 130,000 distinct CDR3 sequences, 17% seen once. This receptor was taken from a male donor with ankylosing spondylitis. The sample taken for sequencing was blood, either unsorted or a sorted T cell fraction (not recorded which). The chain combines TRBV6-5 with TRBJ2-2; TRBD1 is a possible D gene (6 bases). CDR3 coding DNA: TGTGCCAGCAGTTACTTTGGGGGCAGTACCGGGGAGCTGTTTTTT. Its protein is CASSYFGGSTGELFF.